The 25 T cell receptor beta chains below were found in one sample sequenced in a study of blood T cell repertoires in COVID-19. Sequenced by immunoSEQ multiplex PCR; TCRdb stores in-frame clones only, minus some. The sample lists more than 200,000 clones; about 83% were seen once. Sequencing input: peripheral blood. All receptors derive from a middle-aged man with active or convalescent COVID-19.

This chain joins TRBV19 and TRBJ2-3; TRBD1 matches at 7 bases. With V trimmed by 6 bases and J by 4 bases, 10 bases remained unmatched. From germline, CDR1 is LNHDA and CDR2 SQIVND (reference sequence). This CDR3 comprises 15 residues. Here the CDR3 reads CASRPTKQGPDTQYF. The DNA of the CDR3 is TGTGCCAGTAGGCCAACAAAACAGGGGCCAGATACGCAGTATTTT.

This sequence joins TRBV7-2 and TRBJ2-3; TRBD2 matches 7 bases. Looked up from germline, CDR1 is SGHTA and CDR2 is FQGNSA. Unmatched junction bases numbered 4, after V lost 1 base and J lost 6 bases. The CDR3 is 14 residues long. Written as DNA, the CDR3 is TGTGCCAGCAGCTTAGAAGGGAGGGCGGATACGCAGTATTTT. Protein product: CASSLEGRADTQYF. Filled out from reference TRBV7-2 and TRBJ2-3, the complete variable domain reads GAGVSQSPSNKVTEKGKDVELRCDPISGHTALYWYRQSLGQGLEFLIYFQGNSAPDKSGLPSDRFSAERTGGSVSTLTIQRTQQEDSAVYLCASSLEGRADTQYFGPGTRLTVL.

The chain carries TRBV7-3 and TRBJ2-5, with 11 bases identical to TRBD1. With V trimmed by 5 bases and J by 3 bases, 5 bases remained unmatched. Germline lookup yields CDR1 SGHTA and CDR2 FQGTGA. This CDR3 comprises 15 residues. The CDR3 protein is CASSNGQGAKETQYF. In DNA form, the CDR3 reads TGTGCCAGCAGCAACGGACAGGGGGCCAAAGAGACCCAGTACTTC.

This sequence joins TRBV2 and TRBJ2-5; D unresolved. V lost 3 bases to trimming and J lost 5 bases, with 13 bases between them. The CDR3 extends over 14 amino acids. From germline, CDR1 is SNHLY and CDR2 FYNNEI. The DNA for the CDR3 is TGTGCCAGCAGTGATTATGTGAAAGCGGAGACCCAGTACTTC. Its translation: CASSDYVKAETQYF.

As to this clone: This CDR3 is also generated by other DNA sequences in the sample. The CDR3 nucleotides read TGTGCCAGCAGCGTAGATGGCGGTATAAATTCACCCCTCCACTTT. It translates to CASSVDGGINSPLHF. The genes are TRBV9 and TRBJ1-6; D is undetermined. The V end was cut by 0 bases, the J end by 7 bases, with 11 bases between. The CDR3 totals 15 residues. Germline-derived CDR1 and CDR2 are SGDLS and YYNGEE.

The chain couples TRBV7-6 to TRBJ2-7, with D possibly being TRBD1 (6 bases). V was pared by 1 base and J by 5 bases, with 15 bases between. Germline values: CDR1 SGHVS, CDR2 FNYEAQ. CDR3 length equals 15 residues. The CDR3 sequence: CASSLGAGEGDEQYF. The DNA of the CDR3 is TGTGCCAGCAGCTTAGGGGCAGGGGAAGGCGACGAGCAGTACTTC. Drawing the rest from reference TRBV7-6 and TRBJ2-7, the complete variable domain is GAGVSQSPRYKVTKRGQDVALRCDPISGHVSLYWYRQALGQGPEFLTYFNYEAQQDKSGLPNDRFSAERPEGSISTLTIQRTEQRDSAMYRCASSLGAGEGDEQYFGPGTRLTVT.

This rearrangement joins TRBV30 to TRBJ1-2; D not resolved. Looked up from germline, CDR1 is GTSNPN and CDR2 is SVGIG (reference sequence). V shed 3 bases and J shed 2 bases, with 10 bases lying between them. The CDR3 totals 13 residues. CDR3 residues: CAWRRSSNYGYTF. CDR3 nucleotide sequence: TGTGCCTGGAGGAGGAGTTCCAACTATGGCTACACCTTC.

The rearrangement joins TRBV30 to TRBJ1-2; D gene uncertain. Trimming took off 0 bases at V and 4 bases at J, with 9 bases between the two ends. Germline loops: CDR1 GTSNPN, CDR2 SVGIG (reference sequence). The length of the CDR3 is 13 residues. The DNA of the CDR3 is TGTGCCTGGAGTGTCAAGCTTTTCTATGGCTACACCTTC. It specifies CAWSVKLFYGYTF. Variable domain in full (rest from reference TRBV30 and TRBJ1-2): SQTIHQWPATLVQPVGSPLSLECTVEGTSNPNLYWYRQAAGRGLQLLFYSVGIGQISSEVPQNLSASRPQDRQFILSSKKLLLSDSGFYLCAWSVKLFYGYTFGSGTRLTVV.

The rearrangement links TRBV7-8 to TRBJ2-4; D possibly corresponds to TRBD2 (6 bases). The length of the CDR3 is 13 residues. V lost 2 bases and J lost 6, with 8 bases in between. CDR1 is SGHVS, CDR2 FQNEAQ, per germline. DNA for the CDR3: TGTGCCAGCAGCTTATTGGAGGGAAACATTCAGTACTTC. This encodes CASSLLEGNIQYF.

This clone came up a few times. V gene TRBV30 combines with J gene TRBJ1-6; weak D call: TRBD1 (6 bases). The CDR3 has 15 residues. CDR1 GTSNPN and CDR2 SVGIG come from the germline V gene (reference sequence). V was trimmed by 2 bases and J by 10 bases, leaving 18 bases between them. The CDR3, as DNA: TGTGCCTGGAGTTTCCCCCCGGGGGGCTGGTCACCCCTCCACTTT. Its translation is CAWSFPPGGWSPLHF.

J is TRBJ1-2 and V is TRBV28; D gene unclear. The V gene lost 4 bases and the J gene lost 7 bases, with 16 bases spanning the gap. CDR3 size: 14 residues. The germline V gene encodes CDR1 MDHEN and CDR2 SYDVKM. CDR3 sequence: CASSSASGLGGYTF. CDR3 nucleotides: TGTGCCAGCAGTTCCGCCTCAGGTCTCGGTGGCTACACCTTC.

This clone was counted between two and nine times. CDR3 bases: TGTGCCAGTACCCCGGGACAGGAGAATGAAAAACTGTTTTTT. Translation gives CASTPGQENEKLFF. The chain is built from TRBV19 and TRBJ1-4, with TRBD1 matching over 8 bases. Germline V lookup: CDR1 LNHDA, CDR2 SQIVND (reference sequence). The CDR3 loop spans 14 amino acids. Trimming at V came to 7 bases and at J to 5 bases, leaving 6 bases not matched to a gene. Variable domain in full (rest from reference TRBV19 and TRBJ1-4): DGGITQSPKYLFRKEGQNVTLSCEQNLNHDAMYWYRQDPGQGLRLIYYSQIVNDFQKGDIAEGYSVSREKKESFPLTVTSAQKNPTAFYLCASTPGQENEKLFFGSGTQLSVL.

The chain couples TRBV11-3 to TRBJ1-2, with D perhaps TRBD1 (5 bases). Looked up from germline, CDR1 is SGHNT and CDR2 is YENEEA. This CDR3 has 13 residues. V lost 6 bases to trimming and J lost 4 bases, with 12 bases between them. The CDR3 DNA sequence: TGTGCCAGCAGTGAAGGACACCGCTATGGCTACACCTTC. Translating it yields CASSEGHRYGYTF. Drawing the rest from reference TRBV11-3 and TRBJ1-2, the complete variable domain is EAGVVQSPRYKIIEKKQPVAFWCNPISGHNTLYWYLQNLGQGPELLIRYENEEAVDDSQLPKDRFSAERLKGVDSTLKIQPAELGDSAVYLCASSEGHRYGYTFGSGTRLTVV.

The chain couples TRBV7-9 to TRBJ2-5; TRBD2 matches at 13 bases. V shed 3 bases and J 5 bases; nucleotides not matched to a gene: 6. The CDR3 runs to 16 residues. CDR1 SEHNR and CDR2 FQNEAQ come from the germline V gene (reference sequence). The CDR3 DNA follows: TGTGCCAGCAGCTTTGAGGGACTAGCGGGAAGGGAGACCCAGTACTTC. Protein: CASSFEGLAGRETQYF.

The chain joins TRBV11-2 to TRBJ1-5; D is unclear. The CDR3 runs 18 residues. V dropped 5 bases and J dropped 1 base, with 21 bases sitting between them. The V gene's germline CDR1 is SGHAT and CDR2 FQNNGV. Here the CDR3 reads CASSLSPGRFKSNQPQHF. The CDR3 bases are TGTGCCAGCAGCCTGTCTCCTGGGAGGTTTAAGAGCAATCAGCCCCAGCATTTT.

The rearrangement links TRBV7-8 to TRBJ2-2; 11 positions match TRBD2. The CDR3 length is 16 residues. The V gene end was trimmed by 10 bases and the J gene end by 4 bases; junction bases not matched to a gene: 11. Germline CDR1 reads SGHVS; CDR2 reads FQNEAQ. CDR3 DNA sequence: TGTGCCACCCAACTTTTACTAGCGGGGGTCACCGGGGAGCTGTTTTTT. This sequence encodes CATQLLLAGVTGELFF.

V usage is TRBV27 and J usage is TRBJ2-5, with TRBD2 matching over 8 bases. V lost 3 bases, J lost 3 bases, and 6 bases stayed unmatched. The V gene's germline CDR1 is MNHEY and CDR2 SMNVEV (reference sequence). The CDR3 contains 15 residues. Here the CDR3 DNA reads TGTGCCAGCAGTTTCCTCGGGGGGGTAGAAGAGACCCAGTACTTC. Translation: CASSFLGGVEETQYF.

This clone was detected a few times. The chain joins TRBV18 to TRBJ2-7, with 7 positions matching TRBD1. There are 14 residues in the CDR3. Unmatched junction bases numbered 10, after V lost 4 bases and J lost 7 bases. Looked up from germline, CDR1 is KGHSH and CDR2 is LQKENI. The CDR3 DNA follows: TGTGCCAGCTCACGTCTACAGGGGACGGAAGAGCAGTACTTC. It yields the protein CASSRLQGTEEQYF.

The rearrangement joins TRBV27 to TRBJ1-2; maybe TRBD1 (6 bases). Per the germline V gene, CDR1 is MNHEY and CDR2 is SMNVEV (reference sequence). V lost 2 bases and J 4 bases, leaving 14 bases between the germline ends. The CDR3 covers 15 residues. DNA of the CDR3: TGTGCCAGCAGTTTAGGGGGCCCTATAAGCTATGGCTACACCTTC. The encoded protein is CASSLGGPISYGYTF.

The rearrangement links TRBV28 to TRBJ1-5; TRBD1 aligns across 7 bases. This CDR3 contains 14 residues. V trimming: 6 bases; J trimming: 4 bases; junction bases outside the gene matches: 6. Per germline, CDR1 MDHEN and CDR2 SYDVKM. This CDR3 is CASRPGQLNQPQHF. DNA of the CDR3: TGTGCCAGCAGGCCGGGACAGCTTAATCAGCCCCAGCATTTT.

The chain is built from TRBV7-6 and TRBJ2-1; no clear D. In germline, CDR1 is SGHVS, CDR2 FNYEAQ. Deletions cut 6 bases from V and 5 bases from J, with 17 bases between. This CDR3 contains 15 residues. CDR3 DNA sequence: TGTGCCAGCAGTTCTACAACTTGGGCCCACAATGAGCAGTTCTTC. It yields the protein CASSSTTWAHNEQFF.

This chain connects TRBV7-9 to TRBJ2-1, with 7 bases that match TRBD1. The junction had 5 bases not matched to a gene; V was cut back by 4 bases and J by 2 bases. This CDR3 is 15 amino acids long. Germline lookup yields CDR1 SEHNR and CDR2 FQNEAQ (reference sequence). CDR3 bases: TGTGCCAGCAGCTACCGGGACAGCCCCTACAATGAGCAGTTCTTC. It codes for CASSYRDSPYNEQFF.

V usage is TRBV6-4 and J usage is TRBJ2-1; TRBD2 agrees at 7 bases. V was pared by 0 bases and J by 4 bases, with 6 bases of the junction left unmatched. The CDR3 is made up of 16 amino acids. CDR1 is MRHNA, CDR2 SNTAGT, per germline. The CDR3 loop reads CASSDSGGGPYNEQFF. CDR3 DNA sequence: TGTGCCAGCAGTGACTCGGGGGGGGGACCTTACAATGAGCAGTTCTTC.

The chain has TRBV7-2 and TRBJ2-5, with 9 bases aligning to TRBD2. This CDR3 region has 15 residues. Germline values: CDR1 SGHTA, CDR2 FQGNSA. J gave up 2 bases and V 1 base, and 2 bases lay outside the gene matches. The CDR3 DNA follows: TGTGCCAGCAGCTTAGGCGGGGGGGCGCAAGAGACCCAGTACTTC. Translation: CASSLGGGAQETQYF.

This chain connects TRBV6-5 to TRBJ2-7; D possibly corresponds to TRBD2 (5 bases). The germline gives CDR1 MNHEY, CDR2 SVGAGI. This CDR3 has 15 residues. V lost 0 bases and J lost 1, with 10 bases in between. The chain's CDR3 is CASSYSKGASYEQYF. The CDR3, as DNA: TGTGCCAGCAGTTACTCGAAGGGAGCTTCCTACGAGCAGTACTTC.